The 30 T cell receptor beta chains reported below all come from one sample, sequenced in a study of cytomegalovirus exposure and HLA in healthy donors. Sequencing was performed with immunoSEQ multiplex PCR; in TCRdb, only in-frame clones are kept and a portion is missing. The table lists approximately 65,000 clones, around 92% of them singletons. Sequenced sample: PBMCs. These receptors were obtained from a man aged 18 to 30 in good health and CMV-seropositive.

The chain employs TRBV7-2 and TRBJ2-5, with a possible D match to TRBD2 (6 bases). V was clipped by 4 bases and J by 5 bases, with 23 bases between them. The CDR3 has 17 residues. CDR1 SGHTA and CDR2 FQGNSA come from the germline V gene. The CDR3 bases are TGTGCCAGCAGCTCTGAGGGAGGAGGACTTGGCGGGGAGACCCAGTACTTC. Protein sequence: CASSSEGGGLGGETQYF.

The rearrangement uses TRBV5-1 and TRBJ2-1, with 13 bases aligning to TRBD2. CDR3 length equals 15 residues. Germline loops: CDR1 SGHRS, CDR2 YFSETQ. After removal of 3 bases from V and 7 bases from J, the junction contained 4 bases not matched to a gene. In DNA form, the CDR3 reads TGCGCCAGCAGCTCGGGACTAGCGGGAATAAATGAGCAGTTCTTC. Translation gives CASSSGLAGINEQFF.

The gene calls are TRBV9 and TRBJ2-1; D gene uncertain. The CDR3 contains 18 residues. Deletions cut 0 bases from V and 1 base from J, with 17 bases between. Germline assignment: CDR1 SGDLS and CDR2 YYNGEE. In DNA, the CDR3 is TGTGCCAGCAGCGTAGCTACCCCCAGAGCGCTTTCCTACAATGAGCAGTTCTTC. Its translation is CASSVATPRALSYNEQFF.

The gene calls are TRBV28 and TRBJ1-3; 7 bases match TRBD1. The CDR3 totals 14 residues. Germline CDR1 and CDR2: MDHEN and SYDVKM. Trimming cost V 4 bases and J 4 bases; bases outside gene matches: 4. The CDR3 sequence is CASSSVTGGNTIYF. CDR3 bases: TGTGCCAGCAGTTCGGTGACAGGGGGAAACACCATATATTTT.

This clone was counted between two and nine times. The chain carries TRBV2 and TRBJ2-5; D call uncertain. The length of the CDR3 is 14 residues. The germline gives CDR1 SNHLY, CDR2 FYNNEI. V was pared by 2 bases and J by 2 bases, with 9 bases between. The CDR3 is CASSERGDQETQYF. CDR3 DNA: TGTGCCAGCAGTGAAAGAGGAGATCAAGAGACCCAGTACTTC.

The chain is built from TRBV19 and TRBJ2-1; D gene ambiguous. Germline CDR1 LNHDA, CDR2 SQIVND (reference sequence). The CDR3 runs 11 residues. Trimming took off 1 base at V and 8 bases at J, with 3 bases between the two ends. In nucleotides, the CDR3 is TGTGCCAGTAGTATAGCTTATGAGCAGTTCTTC. Encoded protein: CASSIAYEQFF.

The chain combines TRBV5-1 with TRBJ1-5, with TRBD1 matching over 7 bases. The CDR3 loop spans 14 amino acids. Trimming cost V 0 bases and J 7 bases; bases outside gene matches: 4. CDR1 is SGHRS, CDR2 YFSETQ, per germline. Written as DNA, the CDR3 is TGCGCCAGCAGCTTGGACAGGGGTGGACAGCCCCAGCATTTT. Protein product: CASSLDRGGQPQHF.

The sample holds one count of this clone. V usage is TRBV10-1 and J usage is TRBJ1-4, with a weak D call TRBD1 (6 bases). V was clipped by 10 bases and J by 2 bases, with 17 bases between them. CDR3 length equals 15 residues. Germline assignment: CDR1 WNHNN and CDR2 SYGVQD (reference sequence). CDR3 in amino acids: CATAINRATNEKLFF. CDR3 sequence (DNA): TGCGCCACCGCCATTAACAGGGCTACTAATGAAAAACTGTTTTTT.

Only one count was recorded for this clone. The gene calls are TRBV7-6 and TRBJ2-7; 8 bases match TRBD2. With 0 bases clipped from V and 0 bases from J, the junction kept 1 base outside the gene matches. Germline V CDR1 and CDR2: SGHVS, FNYEAQ. The CDR3 sequence is 15 residues long. CDR3 amino acids: CASSLAREASYEQYF. CDR3 DNA: TGTGCCAGCAGCTTAGCGCGGGAGGCCTCCTACGAGCAGTACTTC.

The rearrangement links TRBV9 to TRBJ1-2; TRBD1 might be the D (6 bases). The CDR3 is 14 residues long. The germline gives CDR1 SGDLS, CDR2 YYNGEE. V was trimmed by 1 base and J by 3 bases, leaving 10 bases between them. CDR3 bases: TGTGCCAGCAGCGTAAGGGGGGGGGACTATGGCTACACCTTC. Protein product: CASSVRGGDYGYTF.

The V gene is TRBV10-1, the J gene TRBJ2-1; a weak D match, TRBD1 (5 bases). V lost 1 base to trimming and J lost 5 bases, with 9 bases between them. Germline CDR1 WNHNN, CDR2 SYGVQD (reference sequence). The CDR3 runs 14 residues. The CDR3 reads CASSEFQGDNEQFF. CDR3 nucleotides: TGCGCCAGCAGTGAGTTTCAGGGTGACAATGAGCAGTTCTTC.

The CDR3 DNA is TGTGCCAGTAGTATCCGACATACCTTTGGGAGTCGCAATGAGCAGTTCTTC. Its translation is CASSIRHTFGSRNEQFF. The rearrangement links TRBV19 to TRBJ2-1, with D possibly TRBD2 on 5 matching bases. Germline CDR1 is LNHDA and CDR2 is SQIVND (reference sequence). The CDR3 length is 17 residues. Trimming cost V 3 bases and J 6 bases, with 21 bases left between them.

V and J are TRBV19 and TRBJ1-1; 7 bases line up with TRBD1. There are 14 residues in the CDR3. Germline lookup yields CDR1 LNHDA and CDR2 SQIVND (reference sequence). V lost 2 bases, J lost 5 bases, and 5 bases stayed unmatched. The CDR3: CASSISTGWTEAFF. CDR3 in DNA: TGTGCCAGTAGTATATCGACAGGGTGGACTGAAGCTTTCTTT.

The V gene is TRBV29-1, the J gene TRBJ2-5, with 9 bases lining up with TRBD1. There are 17 residues in the CDR3. Trimming removed 3 bases from V and 5 bases from J; junction bases left unmatched: 16. Germline V gives CDR1 SQVTM, CDR2 ANQGSEA. The CDR3 coding sequence is TGCAGCGTTGAGAAGGGACAGGGTATGATCAAGTGGGAGACCCAGTACTTC. Protein: CSVEKGQGMIKWETQYF.

This chain uses TRBV5-4 with TRBJ2-5; perhaps TRBD2 as D (6 bases). The CDR3 covers 14 residues. V gave up 6 bases and J gave up 3 bases, with 15 bases separating them. Germline loops: CDR1 SGHNT, CDR2 YYREEE (reference sequence). The CDR3 DNA sequence: TGTGCCAGCAACAATATAGCGGACAAAGAGACCCAGTACTTC. This sequence encodes CASNNIADKETQYF.

This clone showed up just once. This sequence joins TRBV10-3 and TRBJ2-1; 7 nucleotides agree with TRBD2. The CDR3 has 16 amino acids. Germline trimming cut 1 base from V and 3 bases from J; bases unmatched to any gene: 6. Germline-derived CDR1 and CDR2 are ENHRY and SYGVKD. CDR3 protein: CAISEYGAGIYNEQFF. The CDR3 DNA reads as TGTGCCATCAGTGAGTATGGAGCGGGAATCTACAATGAGCAGTTCTTC.

J is TRBJ2-7 and V is TRBV7-5; no DNA check was done on the table's D call, TRBD1. TRBV7-5 is a documented pseudogene. The CDR3 totals 20 residues. CDR3 region: CARSLAQPPLTGGSIYEQYF. The CDR3 DNA reads TGTGCCAGAAGCTTAGCGCAACCCCCCCTGACAGGAGGATCCATCTACGAGCAGTACTTC.

CDR3 bases: TGCGCCAGCAGCAAAGACAGGTACTACGAGCAGTACTTC. Encoded protein: CASSKDRYYEQYF. The chain combines TRBV5-1 with TRBJ2-7; TRBD1 might be the D (6 bases). Per germline, CDR1 SGHRS and CDR2 YFSETQ. CDR3 length: 13 amino acids. V was shortened by 4 bases and J by 3 bases, with 11 bases between the two germline ends.

The CDR3 reads CASSPPASGRTQRQFF. The CDR3 DNA reads as TGTGCCAGCTCACCACCGGCTAGCGGCAGGACTCAAAGGCAGTTCTTC. The J gene is TRBJ2-1, the V gene TRBV18, with 7 positions matching TRBD2. Germline V gene sequence: CDR1 KGHSH, CDR2 LQKENI. V lost 0 bases to trimming and J lost 12 bases; unmatched junction nucleotides: 14. This CDR3 is built from 16 residues.

The chain employs TRBV28 and TRBJ1-1; D not certain. The CDR3 extends over 14 amino acids. The germline V gene encodes CDR1 MDHEN and CDR2 SYDVKM. V was cut by 5 bases and J by 1 base, with 11 bases left in between. The DNA of the CDR3 is TGTGCCAGCAGTATCCCTCAGGAGAACACTGAAGCTTTCTTT. This translates into CASSIPQENTEAFF.

V and J are TRBV6-6 and TRBJ1-5; 9 bases line up with TRBD1. This CDR3 region has 15 residues. Trimming took 6 bases from V and 2 from J; bases not matched to a gene: 5. Germline-derived CDR1 and CDR2 are MNHNY and SVGAGI (reference sequence). As DNA, the CDR3 is TGTGCCAGCAGACAACAGGGGGCCGGCAATCAGCCCCAGCATTTT. Residues: CASRQQGAGNQPQHF.

The rearrangement uses TRBV15 and TRBJ2-2; no firm D call. Trimming shortened V by 0 bases and J by 1 base, and 6 bases separated the two germline ends. In germline, CDR1 is LNHNV, CDR2 YYDKDF (reference sequence). The CDR3 has 15 residues. CDR3 DNA sequence: TGTGCCACCAGCAGAGATACATTGAACACCGGGGAGCTGTTTTTT. It codes for CATSRDTLNTGELFF.

The V call is TRBV5-5, the J call TRBJ1-3; no clear D. Germline V gene data show CDR1 as SGHKS and CDR2 as YYEKEE (reference sequence). The CDR3 is 14 amino acids. Deletions cut 2 bases from V and 6 bases from J, with 12 bases between. The CDR3 protein is CASSFETRKNTIYF. In nucleotides, the CDR3 is TGTGCCAGCAGCTTTGAAACGAGGAAAAACACCATATATTTT.

This chain connects TRBV28 to TRBJ2-3; the match to TRBD2 covers 9 bases. In germline, CDR1 is MDHEN, CDR2 SYDVKM. V lost 8 bases, J lost 3 bases, and 3 bases stayed unmatched. This CDR3 has 13 amino acids. Written as DNA, the CDR3 is TGTGCCAGCCTGACTAGCGGTACAGATACGCAGTATTTT. Protein sequence: CASLTSGTDTQYF.

The sample holds a few counts of this clone. The rearrangement uses TRBV23-1 and TRBJ1-5; 8 bases fit TRBD1. TRBV23-1 qualifies as an ORF whose function is uncertain. J was trimmed by 2 bases and V by 6 bases; bases with no gene match: 0. The CDR3 runs 13 residues. CDR3 in DNA: TGCGCCAGCAGGACAGGGGGCAATCAGCCCCAGCATTTT. It encodes CASRTGGNQPQHF.

The chain joins TRBV7-9 to TRBJ2-5; D is unclear. CDR1 SEHNR and CDR2 FQNEAQ come from the germline V gene (reference sequence). The germline V and J ends were trimmed by 1 base and 6 bases, with 9 bases remaining between them. This CDR3 has 13 residues. The CDR3 loop is CASSLGERQTQYF. CDR3 sequence (DNA): TGTGCCAGCAGCTTAGGCGAGAGGCAGACCCAGTACTTC. Variable domain in full (rest from reference TRBV7-9 and TRBJ2-5): DTGVSQNPRHKITKRGQNVTFRCDPISEHNRLYWYRQTLGQGPEFLTYFQNEAQLEKSRLLSDRFSAERPKGSFSTLEIQRTEQGDSAMYLCASSLGERQTQYFGPGTRLLVL.

Here the CDR3 DNA reads TGTGCCAGCACTTTCGCACCCTCGGGCTCTGGAAACACCATATATTTT. Amino acids: CASTFAPSGSGNTIYF. The rearrangement joins TRBV28 to TRBJ1-3; D call uncertain. The V end was cut by 7 bases, the J end by 0 bases, with 16 bases between. CDR3 size: 16 residues. CDR1 MDHEN and CDR2 SYDVKM come from the germline V gene. Full variable domain (remainder filled in from reference TRBV28 and TRBJ1-3): DVKVTQSSRYLVKRTGEKVFLECVQDMDHENMFWYRQDPGLGLRLIYFSYDVKMKEKGDIPEGYSVSREKKERFSLILESASTNQTSMYLCASTFAPSGSGNTIYFGEGSWLTVV.

The chain uses TRBV7-8 and TRBJ2-4, with unresolved D. V lost 10 bases, J lost 1 base, and 17 bases lay in between. The CDR3 consists of 15 residues. CDR1 and CDR2 from the germline V gene are SGHVS and FQNEAQ. The CDR3 is CATSHPSAAKNIQYF. The CDR3 DNA sequence: TGTGCCACCTCACACCCGTCTGCTGCCAAAAACATTCAGTACTTC.

The rearrangement links TRBV5-1 to TRBJ2-2; TRBD2 agrees at 10 bases. Germline trimming cut 0 bases from V and 5 bases from J; bases unmatched to any gene: 4. The V gene's germline CDR1 is SGHRS and CDR2 YFSETQ. The CDR3 length is 16 residues. The CDR3 loop reads CASSLGISGRTGELFF. The CDR3, as DNA: TGCGCCAGCAGCTTGGGAATTAGCGGGAGGACCGGGGAGCTGTTTTTT.

The chain employs TRBV19 and TRBJ2-1; 12 bases fit TRBD2. The germline gives CDR1 LNHDA, CDR2 SQIVND (reference sequence). The CDR3 has 16 amino acids. Trimming took 4 bases from V and 5 from J; bases not matched to a gene: 6. The CDR3: CASSTTLAGGDNEQFF. CDR3 in DNA: TGTGCCAGTAGTACCACGCTAGCGGGAGGGGACAATGAGCAGTTCTTC.